These T cell receptor beta chains were read from a single sample in a study of vaccination effects on CD4 cells after COVID-19. These receptors are not linked to any known antigen. Sequenced by immunoSEQ multiplex PCR; TCRdb stores in-frame clones only, minus some. The sample gives roughly 35,000 clones, approximately 78% of which show up once; approximately 15% is in the top ten. Material: CD4+ T cells from PBMCs cultured with HCoV-NL63 spike peptides, obtained before COVID-19 vaccination. Every receptor here comes from a human donor who had a prior SARS-CoV-2 infection. Both conserved end residues are part of each CDR3. Each record gives: J gene, CDR3 length, clone size, V gene, D gene, CDR3 protein, CDR3 DNA. D genes are given only for firm matches. Clone sizes are given selectively: once, few, many, or a class where the clone is expanded.

>TRBJ2-3|12|once|TRBV5-5|-
CASSPFSDTQYF
TGTGCCAGCAGCCCCTTTTCGGATACGCAGTATTTT
>TRBJ2-7|14|few|TRBV6-5|-
CASSYEAGFYEQYF
TGTGCCAGCAGTTATGAGGCAGGCTTCTACGAGCAGTACTTC
>TRBJ2-7|14|few|TRBV4-2|-
CASSLEVATHEQYF
TGTGCCAGCAGCCTCGAGGTAGCGACTCACGAGCAGTACTTC
>TRBJ2-5|16|many|TRBV4-1|TRBD2
CASSQGLAEYQETQYF
TGCGCCAGCAGCCAAGGACTAGCGGAGTACCAAGAGACCCAGTACTTC
>TRBJ2-3|14|-|TRBV6-5|TRBD2
CASSYSLAGDTQYF
TGTGCCAGCAGTTACTCCCTAGCGGGAGATACGCAGTATTTT
>TRBJ2-3|15|-|TRBV18|-
CASSPLLQVTDTQYF
TGTGCCAGCTCACCACTTCTTCAGGTCACAGATACGCAGTATTTT
>TRBJ1-1|14|-|TRBV5-1|-
CASSLSWVTAEAFF
TGCGCCAGCAGCTTGTCGTGGGTTACGGCTGAAGCTTTCTTT
>TRBJ1-3|14|-|TRBV30|-
CAWRLAGSGNTIYF
TGTGCCTGGAGGCTCGCAGGGTCTGGAAACACCATATATTTT
>TRBJ2-2|15|-|TRBV7-7|-
CASSRIGSNTGELFF
TGTGCTAGCAGCCGAATAGGGTCGAACACCGGGGAGCTGTTTTTT
>TRBJ2-1|14|-|TRBV10-3|-
CAISAPGQYNEQFF
TGTGCCATCAGCGCCCCCGGACAGTACAATGAGCAGTTCTTC
>TRBJ2-1|18|-|TRBV4-3|-
CASSKNLPAGSQWNEQFF
TGCGCCAGCAGCAAAAACCTCCCCGCGGGATCCCAGTGGAATGAGCAGTTCTTC
>TRBJ1-2|17|-|TRBV10-3|-
CASEGGGTGKANYGYTF
TGTGCCAGCGAGGGGGGAGGAACAGGGAAAGCTAACTATGGCTACACCTTC
>TRBJ1-4|16|once|TRBV30|TRBD1
CAWSRQGSATNEKLFF
TGTGCCTGGAGCCGACAGGGCTCCGCAACTAATGAAAAACTGTTTTTT
>TRBJ2-3|15|few|TRBV7-2|TRBD2
CASSSTSGRGDTQYF
TGTGCCAGCAGCTCCACTAGCGGGCGTGGGGATACGCAGTATTTT
>TRBJ2-6|18|-|TRBV4-1|TRBD2
CASSQAIAGGRGANVLTF
TGCGCCAGCAGCCAAGCAATAGCGGGAGGGCGAGGGGCCAACGTCCTGACTTTC
>TRBJ2-1|13|-|TRBV7-2|-
CASSYGQSNEQFF
TGTGCCAGCAGCTATGGACAATCCAATGAGCAGTTCTTC
>TRBJ2-1|15|-|TRBV7-6|TRBD2
CASSPGLAEYNEQFF
TGTGCCAGCAGCCCAGGACTAGCGGAATACAATGAGCAGTTCTTC
>TRBJ2-1|14|-|TRBV10-3|-
CAISHRDAGGGQFF
TGTGCCATCAGCCACCGGGACGCCGGAGGAGGGCAGTTCTTC
>TRBJ2-3|14|-|TRBV5-1|TRBD1
CASRTGTSTDTQYF
TGCGCCAGCAGGACAGGGACCAGCACAGATACGCAGTATTTT
>TRBJ1-5|15|-|TRBV10-2|-
CASSDRLGDNQPQHF
TGCGCCAGCAGTGACAGGCTAGGGGACAATCAGCCCCAGCATTTT
>TRBJ1-4|15|-|TRBV19|-
CASSTLFTTNEKLFF
TGTGCCAGTAGTACCTTGTTTACAACTAATGAAAAACTGTTTTTT
>TRBJ1-5|13|once|TRBV2|-
CASSGRGHQPQHF
TGTGCCAGCAGTGGCAGGGGTCACCAGCCCCAGCATTTT
>TRBJ2-1|15|few|TRBV14|-
CASSPRGAGVTEQFF
TGTGCCAGCAGCCCTAGGGGGGCAGGGGTAACGGAGCAGTTCTTC
>TRBJ2-1|10|-|TRBV29-1|-
CSVGSLEQFF
TGCAGCGTTGGATCCCTAGAGCAGTTCTTC
>TRBJ2-5|15|-|TRBV5-1|TRBD2
CASSSTSGGYETQYF
TGCGCCAGCAGCTCCACTAGCGGGGGTTATGAGACCCAGTACTTC
>TRBJ1-4|16|few|TRBV5-1|TRBD1
CASSVGATGLGEKLFF
TGCGCCAGCAGCGTGGGGGCGACAGGGTTGGGTGAAAAACTGTTTTTT
>TRBJ1-5|14|few|TRBV28|-
CASSFLGSGQPQHF
TGTGCCAGCAGTTTCCTGGGGAGCGGGCAGCCCCAGCATTTT
>TRBJ2-1|13|few|TRBV10-3|TRBD1
CAIMGQIYNEQFF
TGTGCCATCATGGGACAGATCTACAATGAGCAGTTCTTC
>TRBJ2-7|15|-|TRBV2|-
CASRWDNQGSYEQYF
TGTGCCAGCAGATGGGACAATCAAGGGTCCTACGAGCAGTACTTC
>TRBJ2-1|18|-|TRBV3-1/TRBV3-2|TRBD2
CASSQGSALAGGPGEQFF
TGTGCCAGCAGCCAAGGCTCAGCACTAGCGGGAGGGCCAGGTGAGCAGTTCTTC
>TRBJ2-6|19|-|TRBV11-2|-
CASSPPMSGVVSGANVLTF
TGTGCCAGCAGCCCCCCCATGAGCGGCGTGGTCTCTGGGGCCAACGTCCTGACTTTC
>TRBJ1-2|12|large|TRBV6-6|-
CASSFGVYGYTF
TGTGCCAGTTCCTTTGGTGTCTATGGCTACACCTTC
>TRBJ2-7|14|-|TRBV23-1|-
CASNSRLTSYEQYF
TGCGCCAGCAATAGTCGACTTACTTCCTACGAGCAGTACTTC
>TRBJ2-1|15|-|TRBV7-8|TRBD2
CASSLGRDYYNEQFF
TGTGCCAGCAGCTTAGGACGGGACTACTACAATGAGCAGTTCTTC
>TRBJ2-7|17|-|TRBV11-3|TRBD2
CASSLEGRRESTYEQYF
TGTGCCAGCAGCTTAGAAGGCCGGCGGGAGTCGACGTACGAGCAGTACTTC
>TRBJ1-4|15|-|TRBV5-5|-
CASSFTGATNEKLFF
TGTGCCAGCAGTTTTACAGGCGCAACTAATGAAAAACTGTTTTTT
>TRBJ2-1|20|few|TRBV9|TRBD2
CASSPSSRGVAGGRFNEQFF
TGTGCCAGCAGCCCAAGTAGTCGTGGAGTAGCGGGGGGGCGGTTCAATGAGCAGTTCTTC
>TRBJ2-5|14|-|TRBV2|TRBD2
CASSEASGDETQYF
TGTGCCAGCAGTGAAGCTAGCGGGGACGAGACCCAGTACTTC
>TRBJ2-7|15|-|TRBV6-5|TRBD1
CASSSPGTGFHEQYF
TGTGCCAGCAGTTCCCCCGGGACAGGGTTCCACGAGCAGTACTTC
>TRBJ2-5|14|-|TRBV7-2|-
CASSLWQGQETQYF
TGTGCCAGCAGCTTATGGCAGGGGCAGGAGACCCAGTACTTC
>TRBJ1-5|15|-|TRBV6-2/TRBV6-3|-
CASSSLPNRVQPQHF
TGTGCCAGCAGTTCCTTACCGAACAGGGTTCAGCCCCAGCATTTT
>TRBJ1-4|16|-|TRBV7-8|TRBD1
CASSLVPPTGGEKLFF
TGTGCCAGCAGCTTAGTCCCTCCGACAGGGGGTGAAAAACTGTTTTTT
>TRBJ1-2|17|-|TRBV3-1/TRBV3-2|TRBD1
CASSGLRDRELGYGYTF
TGTGCCAGCAGCGGCCTTAGGGACAGGGAATTAGGTTATGGCTACACCTTC
>TRBJ1-1|13|-|TRBV12-3/TRBV12-4|-
CASVRRDGNEAFF
TGTGCCAGCGTCCGGCGGGACGGTAATGAAGCTTTCTTT
>TRBJ2-7|15|-|TRBV9|TRBD2
CASSFGLAEPYEQYF
TGTGCCAGCAGCTTTGGACTAGCGGAGCCCTACGAGCAGTACTTC
>TRBJ1-2|13|-|TRBV6-5|-
CASSYGQIYGYTF
TGTGCCAGCAGTTACGGTCAGATCTATGGCTACACCTTC
>TRBJ2-1|19|-|TRBV11-2|TRBD2
CASSLGGLAGGTVYNEQFF
TGTGCCAGCAGCTTAGGGGGACTAGCGGGGGGGACAGTCTACAATGAGCAGTTCTTC
>TRBJ1-2|14|-|TRBV7-2|TRBD1
CASSTRQGNYGYTF
TGTGCCAGCAGCACGCGACAGGGGAACTATGGCTACACCTTC
>TRBJ2-4|19|-|TRBV6-2/TRBV6-3|TRBD2
CASSPLGLAGFIAKNIQYF
TGTGCCAGCAGTCCCCTCGGACTAGCGGGGTTTATAGCCAAAAACATTCAGTACTTC
>TRBJ2-5|13|-|TRBV7-3|-
CASSKSLGETQYF
TGTGCCAGCAGCAAATCTCTTGGAGAGACCCAGTACTTC
>TRBJ2-3|18|-|TRBV7-3|TRBD2
CASSLSARGLAGADTQYF
TGTGCCAGCAGCTTAAGTGCGCGCGGGCTAGCGGGAGCAGATACGCAGTATTTT
>TRBJ2-7|15|few|TRBV5-1|TRBD2
CASSLTGTSSYEQYF
TGCGCCAGCAGCCTTACCGGGACTAGCAGCTACGAGCAGTACTTC